The rows below give T cell receptor beta chains drawn from one sample of a study of blood T cell repertoires in COVID-19. TCRdb keeps only in-frame clones here, not all; method: immunoSEQ multiplex PCR. This sample yields 73,000 or so clones, of which around 83% are seen a single time; approximately 5.3% belongs to the top ten. Sequencing input: peripheral blood. The receptor source for this set is a man aged 45-65 years with active COVID-19. Each CDR3 is given with its conserved first and last residue. A D gene is named only where the DNA matches it firmly. Clone size, where shown, is once, few, many, or a class for clones that have expanded.

j_gene	d_gene	abundance	v_gene	CDR3nt	CDR3aa
TRBJ1-1	.	.	TRBV28	TGTGCCAGCAGCCTGGACACCAGGCCAAACACTGAAGCTTTCTTT	CASSLDTRPNTEAFF
TRBJ2-3	.	.	TRBV7-3	TGTGCCAGCAGCTCACTAAGTATAAGCACAGATACGCAGTATTTT	CASSSLSISTDTQYF
TRBJ1-4	TRBD1	few	TRBV6-2/TRBV6-3	TGTGCCAGCAGCCCCGGGACAGGGGAAGAAAAACTGTTTTTT	CASSPGTGEEKLFF
TRBJ2-3	.	few	TRBV20-1	TGCAGTGCTAGTGTGGTAGGGGCAGATACGCAGTATTTT	CSASVVGADTQYF
TRBJ1-6	.	few	TRBV13	TGTGCCAGCAGCTTAAGCGGGGGCTTCTCACCCCTCCACTTT	CASSLSGGFSPLHF
TRBJ2-1	TRBD2	once	TRBV5-5	TGTGCCAGCAGCTTGACGAGCGGGAGAACTTACAATGAGCAGTTCTTC	CASSLTSGRTYNEQFF
TRBJ2-2	TRBD2	.	TRBV5-1	TGCGCCAGCAGCTCGGGACTAGCGGGATATACCGGGGAGCTGTTTTTT	CASSSGLAGYTGELFF
TRBJ2-1	.	.	TRBV5-4	TGTGCCAGCAGCTTGGGGGGGGTGACTACGGGCGAGCAGTTCTTC	CASSLGGVTTGEQFF
TRBJ2-3	.	once	TRBV2	TGTGCCAGCAGTCTAGAAGGGGGAGATACGCAGTATTTT	CASSLEGGDTQYF
TRBJ1-3	.	.	TRBV7-8	TGTGCCAGCAGCCACGATCTGAGGGCAGGTGGAAACACCATATATTTT	CASSHDLRAGGNTIYF
TRBJ2-3	TRBD2	.	TRBV4-2	TGTGCCAGCAGCCAAGAATCGTGGGGAGGGGATACGCAGTATTTT	CASSQESWGGDTQYF
TRBJ1-4	.	.	TRBV11-2	TGTGCCAGCAGCTTAATCCGTGAAAAACTGTTTTTT	CASSLIREKLFF
TRBJ2-4	.	.	TRBV5-1	TGCGCCAGCAGCTTGTCGGAGGGAGAAGCCAAAAACATTCAGTACTTC	CASSLSEGEAKNIQYF
TRBJ2-7	.	.	TRBV11-2	TGTGCCAGCAGCTTAAGTAGGAGTTCCTACGAGCAGTACTTC	CASSLSRSSYEQYF
TRBJ1-2	.	.	TRBV7-6	TGTGCCAGCAGCATCGACAGCACTAACTATGGCTACACCTTC	CASSIDSTNYGYTF
TRBJ2-1	TRBD1	.	TRBV19	TGTGCCAGTAGTATAAAGGGCCAGGGGGCAAGAGGTGAGCAGTTCTTC	CASSIKGQGARGEQFF
TRBJ2-3	TRBD2	few	TRBV7-9	TGTGCCAGCAGCTTACGTGCGGTCGGGGGTAGCGGGAGGTCGGATACGCAGTATTTT	CASSLRAVGGSGRSDTQYF
TRBJ2-3	.	.	TRBV2	TGTGCCAGCACCCTAGCAGATACGCAGTATTTT	CASTLADTQYF
TRBJ2-3	.	.	TRBV27	TGTGCCAGCAGTGAGACTCGGGGATCGCAGTATTTT	CASSETRGSQYF
TRBJ1-6	.	medium-sized	TRBV5-1	TGCGCCAGCAGCCCAGAAGATAATTCACCCCTCCACTTT	CASSPEDNSPLHF
TRBJ1-5	TRBD1	few	TRBV6-1	TGTGCCAGCAGTGAACGACCCCTCGACCCGACAGGGGCACCTCGGGCCCAGCATTTT	CASSERPLDPTGAPRAQHF
TRBJ2-3	.	.	TRBV2	TGTGCCAGTTCTTCTAGGTTCACAGATACGCAGTATTTT	CASSSRFTDTQYF
TRBJ2-2	TRBD2	once	TRBV28	TGTGCCACCAGGAAAGCGGGAGGGCGGGGGGAGCTGTTTTTT	CATRKAGGRGELFF
TRBJ2-5	TRBD2	.	TRBV7-3	TGTGCCAGCAGCCGAGGGGGGACTAGCGTGGAGACCCAGTACTTC	CASSRGGTSVETQYF
TRBJ2-1	TRBD2	.	TRBV10-1	TGCGCCAGCAGTCCTAGCGGAGGATACAATGAGCAGTTCTTC	CASSPSGGYNEQFF
TRBJ2-1	TRBD1	.	TRBV24-1	TGTGCCACCAGTGATGGGGCCCCACAGGGGGTGGCGTTCTTC	CATSDGAPQGVAFF
TRBJ2-7	TRBD2	few	TRBV7-2	TGTGCCAGCAGCTTAGCGCAAGGTAGCGGGGGCTCCTACGAGCAGTACTTC	CASSLAQGSGGSYEQYF
TRBJ1-6	.	.	TRBV6-1	TGTGCCAGCAGTGAAACCCGACAGGATTCACCCCTCCACTTT	CASSETRQDSPLHF
TRBJ2-3	TRBD2	once	TRBV9	TGTGCCAGCAGCGCTAGCGGGGGTTGGACAGATACGCAGTATTTT	CASSASGGWTDTQYF
TRBJ1-1	.	.	TRBV6-1	TGTGCCAGCAGTGAATGGCTTGGACAGAGGAACACTGAAGCTTTCTTT	CASSEWLGQRNTEAFF
TRBJ1-2	.	once	TRBV7-9	TGTGCCAGCAGCTTAGGTGACAATTATGGCTACACCTTC	CASSLGDNYGYTF
TRBJ1-1	TRBD1	once	TRBV28	TGTGCCAGCAGTTCGACAGGGGCGGACGTCGATGAAGCTTTCTTT	CASSSTGADVDEAFF
TRBJ2-1	.	.	TRBV9	TGTGCCAGCAGCGTAACTTCTTCCTACAATGAGCAGTTCTTC	CASSVTSSYNEQFF
TRBJ2-1	TRBD2	.	TRBV4-1	TGCGCCAGCAGCCAAGGGGGGCGGACTAGCGTAAACAATGAGCAGTTCTTC	CASSQGGRTSVNNEQFF
TRBJ1-6	TRBD1	few	TRBV6-1	TGTGCCAGCAGTGAAGAAACAGGGGAATCACCCCTCCACTTT	CASSEETGESPLHF
TRBJ2-3	.	.	TRBV28	TGTGCCAGCAGTTTAAGGGGGGGAGCAGATACGCAGTATTTT	CASSLRGGADTQYF
TRBJ2-2	TRBD2	once	TRBV27	TGTGCCAGCGCTGTAGCGGGATACACCGGGGAGCTGTTTTTT	CASAVAGYTGELFF
TRBJ1-4	.	many	TRBV6-1	TGTGCCAGCAGTGAAGTGGGGGGGGCGTCGGATGAAAAACTGTTTTTT	CASSEVGGASDEKLFF
TRBJ1-3	TRBD1	.	TRBV18	TGTGCCAGCTCACCCGGGACAGATTCTCGAAACACCATATATTTT	CASSPGTDSRNTIYF
TRBJ2-2	.	.	TRBV7-3	TGTGCCAGCAGCTTAACGTCAAAAACCGGGGAGCTGTTTTTT	CASSLTSKTGELFF
TRBJ2-5	.	few	TRBV11-1	TGTGCCAGCAGCCCATCCCAAGAGACCCAGTACTTC	CASSPSQETQYF
TRBJ2-7	.	.	TRBV7-6	TGTGCCAGCAGCCCGCGTGGCGGCGAGCAGTACTTC	CASSPRGGEQYF
TRBJ1-3	TRBD1	.	TRBV27	TGTGCCAGCAGCCCTCTTGGACAGGGGGGACACTCTGGAAACACCATATATTTT	CASSPLGQGGHSGNTIYF
TRBJ2-7	.	.	TRBV7-2	TGTGCCAGCAGCTTAGTGGTGGCGGGCCACTACGAGCAGTACTTC	CASSLVVAGHYEQYF
TRBJ2-1	.	.	TRBV5-1	TGCGCCAGCAGCTTCGGACAGGAGCAGTTCTTC	CASSFGQEQFF
TRBJ2-5	.	.	TRBV2	TGTGCCAGCACGCGAGTAGAGACCCAGTACTTC	CASTRVETQYF
TRBJ1-4	.	.	TRBV7-2	TGTGCCAGCAGCTTAGCTTCGGGGTTTAATGAAAAACTGTTTTTT	CASSLASGFNEKLFF
TRBJ2-3	TRBD2	once	TRBV24-1	TGTGCCACCAGTGAGGGGGGGCTAGCGGGACGGTGGGATACGCAGTATTTT	CATSEGGLAGRWDTQYF